This entry lists 4 T cell receptor beta chains sequenced from one sample in a study of T cell repertoires in cytomegalovirus infection (dated by TCRdb to between 2018 and 2021). The run used an Illumina HiSeq 1500. The public reads were reprocessed in TCRdb via fastp at Q25 and MiXCR, keeping in-frame beta chains. Each record represents a unique CDR3 protein, reported with the most common genes and DNA among its rows. In this sample the table shows approximately 750,000 distinct CDR3 sequences, about a third of which occur a single time. In total, the top ten clones hold around 2.6% of the sample. The specimen was PBMCs. The receptors derive from a human donor in good health (CMV status not recorded). Some clones in this sample may be carry-over from other donors' samples.

The chain uses TRBV7-6 and TRBJ2-7; D is perhaps TRBD2 (6 bases). Trimming removed 7 bases from V and 3 bases from J, with 10 bases in between. The CDR3 spans 12 residues. Per the germline V gene, CDR1 is SGHVS and CDR2 is FNYEAQ. The CDR3 DNA reads as TGTGCCAGCATGGGACTCAGCTACGAGCAGTACTTC. Translated, it gives CASMGLSYEQYF.

The gene calls are TRBV27 and TRBJ2-1, with TRBD2 matching over 13 bases. CDR3 length: 16 residues. V shed 5 bases and J 7 bases; nucleotides not matched to a gene: 8. Germline lookup yields CDR1 MNHEY and CDR2 SMNVEV (reference sequence). The CDR3, as DNA: TGTGCCAGCAGTCAACCGGGACTAGCGGGATTGAATGAGCAGTTCTTC. Protein: CASSQPGLAGLNEQFF.

This clonotype was counted many times. The J gene is TRBJ2-1, the V gene TRBV7-9; perhaps TRBD1 as D (6 bases). Germline V gene data show CDR1 as SEHNR and CDR2 as FQNEAQ (reference sequence). Trimming removed 3 bases at V and 1 base at J, with 10 bases between. The CDR3 totals 15 residues. The CDR3 DNA follows: TGTGCCAGCAGCTTCTCCGGGACATCCTACAATGAGCAGTTCTTC. Encoded protein: CASSFSGTSYNEQFF.

This sequence joins TRBV7-8 and TRBJ2-7; tentatively, D is TRBD1 (5 bases). The V end was cut by 1 base, the J end by 4 bases, with 14 bases between. Germline values: CDR1 SGHVS, CDR2 FQNEAQ. The CDR3 covers 15 residues. This CDR3 reads CASSLGAGHSYEQYF. The CDR3, as DNA: TGTGCCAGCAGCTTAGGGGCAGGGCATAGTTACGAGCAGTACTTC.